Listed below are T cell receptor beta chains from one sample, sequenced in a study of blood T cell repertoires in COVID-19. Assay: immunoSEQ multiplex PCR; the TCRdb copy retains only in-frame clones and omits some. Here the sample spans about 180,000 clones, about 82% being singletons. The sample taken for sequencing was peripheral blood. The source is a man aged 65 to 79 with active or convalescent COVID-19. CDR3s include the opening cysteine and the closing phenylalanine or tryptophan. The D gene is left open where the match is weak. Not all rows give a size; the values are once, few, many and, for expanded clones, a class.

>NA|TRBJ1-2|once|14|TRBV18
CASSPPAVPRGYTF
TGTGCCAGCTCACCACCCGCAGTTCCTCGTGGCTACACCTTC
>NA|TRBJ2-5|NA|13|TRBV6-2/TRBV6-3
CASSYGVGGTQYF
TGTGCCAGCAGCTATGGAGTGGGTGGGACCCAGTACTTC
>NA|TRBJ1-3|NA|13|TRBV4-2
CASSQGDSRIWYF
TGTGCCAGCAGCCAAGGAGACAGTCGGATCTGGTATTTT
>TRBD1|TRBJ1-4|few|16|TRBV28
CASSLVGGAVNEKLFF
TGTGCCAGCAGTTTGGTAGGGGGCGCGGTTAATGAAAAACTGTTTTTT
>NA|TRBJ1-2|NA|13|TRBV6-5
CASRTDRDYGYTF
TGTGCCAGCAGAACGGACAGAGACTATGGCTACACCTTC
>TRBD1|TRBJ1-3|NA|14|TRBV6-5
CATEDRAGGNTIYF
TGTGCCACCGAGGACAGGGCCGGTGGAAACACCATATATTTT
>TRBD1|TRBJ1-1|NA|13|TRBV18
CASSATGSTEAFF
TGTGCCAGCTCCGCGACAGGGTCCACTGAAGCTTTCTTT
>NA|TRBJ2-3|NA|13|TRBV11-1
CASSLQYTDTQYF
TGTGCCAGCAGCTTGCAGTACACAGATACGCAGTATTTT
>TRBD1|TRBJ1-5|NA|13|TRBV30
CAWSVRGPRPQHF
TGTGCCTGGAGTGTCAGGGGGCCTCGGCCCCAGCATTTT
>TRBD2|TRBJ2-3|NA|15|TRBV5-1
CASSFGTSGTDTQYF
TGCGCCAGCAGCTTCGGGACTAGCGGAACAGATACGCAGTATTTT
>NA|TRBJ1-1|once|12|TRBV7-2
CASSSPGPEAFF
TGTGCCAGCAGCTCCCCTGGGCCTGAAGCTTTCTTT
>TRBD2|TRBJ2-7|NA|18|TRBV3-1/TRBV3-2
CASSQEFGLAGISYEQYF
TGTGCCAGCAGCCAAGAATTCGGCCTAGCGGGAATCTCCTACGAGCAGTACTTC
>NA|TRBJ1-5|NA|13|TRBV7-2
CASSRTVNQPQHF
TGTGCCAGCAGCAGGACAGTCAATCAGCCCCAGCATTTT
>TRBD1|TRBJ1-4|once|14|TRBV6-6
CASDPRDRAEKLFF
TGTGCCAGCGATCCCCGGGACAGGGCTGAAAAACTGTTTTTT
>TRBD2|TRBJ2-7|NA|15|TRBV4-3
CASSQLAGKDYEQYF
TGCGCCAGCAGCCAACTAGCGGGGAAAGACTACGAGCAGTACTTC
>NA|TRBJ1-1|NA|13|TRBV29-1
CSVEVGVITEAFF
TGCAGCGTTGAAGTCGGTGTAATCACTGAAGCTTTCTTT